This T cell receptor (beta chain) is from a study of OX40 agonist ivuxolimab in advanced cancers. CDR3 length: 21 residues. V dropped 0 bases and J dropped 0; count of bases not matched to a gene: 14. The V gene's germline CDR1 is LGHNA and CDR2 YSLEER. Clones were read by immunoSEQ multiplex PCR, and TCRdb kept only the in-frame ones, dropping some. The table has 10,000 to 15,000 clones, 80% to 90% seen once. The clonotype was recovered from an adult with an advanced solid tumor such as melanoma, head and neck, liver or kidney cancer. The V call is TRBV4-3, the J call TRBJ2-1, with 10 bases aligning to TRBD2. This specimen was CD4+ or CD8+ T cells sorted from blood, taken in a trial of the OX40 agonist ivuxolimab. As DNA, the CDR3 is TGCGCCAGCAGCCAAGAGTGGCTTCCGGGACTAGCGTCGAGCTCCTACAATGAGCAGTTCTTC. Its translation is CASSQEWLPGLASSSYNEQFF.